The 5 T cell receptor beta chains given below trace back to one sample, sequenced in a study of spatial heterogeneity in lung cancer. Specified time point: blood at routine non-recurrence follow-up after resection. TCRdb redid the calling of the 5' RACE reads with MiXCR, one entry per CDR3 protein. Here the sample spans about 11,000 distinct CDR3 sequences, about 9.5% being singletons. The sequencing here drew on PBMCs, taken at follow-up. These receptors were taken from a female donor with early-stage non-small cell lung cancer.

This clonotype was seen ten or more times. The V gene is TRBV6-1, the J gene TRBJ1-2, with 9 bases that match TRBD1. The CDR3 has 13 amino acids. The germline gives CDR1 MNHNS, CDR2 SASEGT. With 7 bases clipped from V and 5 bases from J, the junction kept 5 bases outside the gene matches. The CDR3 DNA sequence: TGTGCCAGCATGACAGGGGGATTGTATGGCTACACCTTC. This encodes CASMTGGLYGYTF.

This clonotype was seen at least ten times. The chain recombines TRBV20-1 with TRBJ2-2, with a weak D call TRBD2 (6 bases). This CDR3 is 16 amino acids long. The V gene lost 1 base and the J gene lost 0 bases, with 12 bases spanning the gap. CDR1 is DFQATT and CDR2 is SNEGSKA in the germline V gene (reference sequence). The CDR3, as DNA: TGCAGTGCTAGAGGGGGGGAAAAAGCGAACACCGGGGAGCTGTTTTTT. Encoded protein: CSARGGEKANTGELFF.

This clonotype was observed many times. V is TRBV9 and J is TRBJ2-1; D not resolved. From germline, CDR1 is SGDLS and CDR2 YYNGEE. The CDR3 contains 11 residues. V lost 0 bases and J lost 11, with 6 bases in between. DNA for the CDR3: TGTGCCAGCAGCGTAGAACAGCAGCAGTTCTTC. This gives the protein CASSVEQQQFF.

This clonotype was found many times. The genes are TRBV19 and TRBJ1-2; tentative D call: TRBD1 (5 bases). V was clipped by 6 bases and J by 4 bases, with 12 bases between them. Germline V gene data show CDR1 as LNHDA and CDR2 as SQIVND (reference sequence). The CDR3 is made up of 13 amino acids. CDR3 region: CASSHRTPYGYTF. The DNA of the CDR3 is TGTGCCAGTAGCCACAGGACACCCTATGGCTACACCTTC.

Sample share makes this clonotype medium-sized. V usage is TRBV18 and J usage is TRBJ2-7; D might be TRBD2 (6 bases). The CDR3 loop spans 14 amino acids. Germline V gives CDR1 KGHSH, CDR2 LQKENI. Trimming shortened V by 3 bases and J by 7 bases, and 16 bases separated the two germline ends. The CDR3 region is CASSPLDTGGEQYF. CDR3 nucleotides: TGTGCCAGCTCACCGTTGGACACAGGAGGGGAGCAGTACTTC. The full variable domain, rest sourced from reference TRBV18 and TRBJ2-7, is NAGVMQNPRHLVRRRGQEARLRCSPMKGHSHVYWYRQLPEEGLKFMVYLQKENIIDESGMPKERFSAEFPKEGPSILRIQQVVRGDSAAYFCASSPLDTGGEQYFGPGTRLTVT.